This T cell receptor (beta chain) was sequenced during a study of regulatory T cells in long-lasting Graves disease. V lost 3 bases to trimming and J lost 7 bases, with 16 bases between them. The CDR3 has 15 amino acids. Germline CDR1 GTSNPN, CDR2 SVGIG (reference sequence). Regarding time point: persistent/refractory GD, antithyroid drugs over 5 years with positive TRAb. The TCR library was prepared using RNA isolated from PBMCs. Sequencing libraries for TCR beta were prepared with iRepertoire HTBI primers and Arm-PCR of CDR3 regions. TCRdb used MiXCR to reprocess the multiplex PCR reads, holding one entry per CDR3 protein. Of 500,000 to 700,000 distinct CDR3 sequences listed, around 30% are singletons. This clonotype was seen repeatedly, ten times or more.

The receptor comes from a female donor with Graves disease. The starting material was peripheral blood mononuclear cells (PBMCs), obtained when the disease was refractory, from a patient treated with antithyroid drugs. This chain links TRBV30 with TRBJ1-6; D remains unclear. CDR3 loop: CAWRNRAYRNSPLHF. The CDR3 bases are TGTGCCTGGAGAAACCGGGCATATCGGAATTCACCCCTCCACTTT.